These 9 T cell receptor beta chains came from one sample sequenced in a study of cytomegalovirus exposure and HLA in healthy donors. Primers included in the PCR were 60 Vbeta and 13 Jbeta primers. Repertoires were generated with immunoSEQ multiplex PCR, while TCRdb's copy carries only in-frame clones and drops some. The data show some 100,000 clones, nearly 70% seen once. The sequenced material came from PBMCs. The receptors stem from a woman in her forties or fifties in good health and CMV-seropositive.

The chain combines TRBV5-1 with TRBJ2-5, with D perhaps given as TRBD1 or TRBD2 (6 bases each). Judging by the DNA end, TRBJ2-7 fits better; the J call may be wrong. Germline loops: CDR1 SGHRS, CDR2 YFSETQ. CDR3 length: 13 residues. In DNA, the CDR3 is TGCGCCAGCAGCCAAGGAGGGGGCTACGAGCAGTACTTC. It specifies CASSQGGGYEQYF.

Notes on this clone: A junction boundary mismatches the germline segment, possibly from a read error. The chain combines TRBV5-1 with TRBJ2-2; D is possibly TRBD2 (5 bases). The CDR3 spans 12 residues. Germline CDR1 is SGHRS and CDR2 is YFSETQ. CDR3 sequence: CASSLVPGELFF. CDR3 DNA: TGCGCCAGCAGCTTGGTTCCTGGGGAGCTGTTTTTC.

The chain has TRBV28 and TRBJ1-2; 7 bases are a match to TRBD1. This CDR3 comprises 14 residues. Germline V lookup: CDR1 MDHEN, CDR2 SYDVKM. Trimming at V came to 5 bases and at J to 5 bases, leaving 8 bases not matched to a gene. DNA of the CDR3: TGTGCCAGCAGTACCGGGACAGAGACTTATGGCTACACCTTC. It specifies CASSTGTETYGYTF.

This clone appeared once. The CDR3 sequence is CASSPTGSSYNSPLHF. The CDR3 bases are TGTGCCAGCAGCCCGACAGGGAGCTCCTATAATTCACCCCTCCACTTT. This chain connects TRBV7-8 to TRBJ1-6, with 7 positions matching TRBD1. The CDR3 totals 16 residues. Trimming at V came to 5 bases and at J to 0 bases, leaving 4 bases not matched to a gene. Germline V gives CDR1 SGHVS, CDR2 FQNEAQ.

The gene calls are TRBV5-1 and TRBJ2-5; 13 positions agree with TRBD2. Looked up from germline, CDR1 is SGHRS and CDR2 is YFSETQ. The trim removed 6 bases at V and 4 bases at J, leaving 6 bases unmatched. The CDR3 spans 15 residues. CDR3 bases: TGCGCCAGCACCCAACTAGCGGGAGGGGCAGAGACCCAGTACTTC. Its translation: CASTQLAGGAETQYF.

This clone was seen only once. The V gene is TRBV5-1, the J gene TRBJ2-7, with D perhaps matching TRBD2 (5 bases). Trimming pared 0 bases from V and 3 bases from J, leaving 7 bases between. Per the germline V gene, CDR1 is SGHRS and CDR2 is YFSETQ. The length of the CDR3 is 13 residues. CDR3 amino acids: CASSLGDYYEQYF. The CDR3 region has the DNA TGCGCCAGCAGCTTGGGTGACTACTACGAGCAGTACTTC. Together with reference TRBV5-1 and TRBJ2-7, the CDR3 gives the full variable domain: KAGVTQTPRYLIKTRGQQVTLSCSPISGHRSVSWYQQTPGQGLQFLFEYFSETQRNKGNFPGRFSGRQFSNSRSEMNVSTLELGDSALYLCASSLGDYYEQYFGPGTRLTVT.

The rearrangement joins TRBV10-3 to TRBJ2-7; maybe TRBD1 (6 bases). The CDR3 totals 16 residues. The ends were cut back, 2 bases at V and 2 bases at J, with 16 bases in the middle. Germline CDR1 and CDR2: ENHRY and SYGVKD. This chain's CDR3 is CAISEPTGPGAYEQYF. The CDR3, as DNA: TGTGCCATCAGTGAGCCGACAGGCCCCGGGGCCTACGAGCAGTACTTC.

This chain links TRBV13 with TRBJ2-5; the match to TRBD2 covers 8 bases. This CDR3 comprises 13 residues. In germline, CDR1 is PRHDT, CDR2 FYEKMQ (reference sequence). The V segment lost 5 bases and the J segment 5 bases; nucleotides outside the gene matches: 4. The CDR3 loop is CASSAGGWETQYF. The CDR3, as DNA: TGTGCCAGCAGCGCGGGGGGATGGGAGACCCAGTACTTC.

The chain recombines TRBV27 with TRBJ2-1; D perhaps matches TRBD2 (7 bases). V lost 6 bases and J 6 bases, leaving 18 bases between the germline ends. This CDR3 spans 15 amino acids. Looked up from germline, CDR1 is MNHEY and CDR2 is SMNVEV (reference sequence). Here the CDR3 reads CASSPQRGGRNEQFF. CDR3 in DNA: TGTGCCAGCAGCCCTCAACGCGGGGGCCGCAATGAGCAGTTCTTC.